Sequencing of this T cell receptor beta chain was carried out in a study of early T cells in non-severe SARS-CoV-2 infection. The germline gives CDR1 LNHDA, CDR2 SQIVND (reference sequence). The ends were cut back, 5 bases at V and 7 bases at J, with 15 bases in the middle. The CDR3 is made up of 15 amino acids. Individual cDNA molecules were tagged with unique molecular identifiers, the study reported. TCRdb reprocessed the 5' RACE reads via MiXCR and lists one record per CDR3 protein. The sample shows more than 60,000 distinct CDR3 sequences, 9.5% to 15% of them seen only once. The V and J genes are TRBV19 and TRBJ1-6, with D uncertain. The clonotype originates from an adult who was a healthcare worker with PCR-confirmed SARS-CoV-2 infection or an uninfected control (not recorded which). The specimen was whole blood, collected at baseline. The chain's CDR3 is CASSPNDRSNSPLHF. CDR3 DNA: TGTGCCAGTAGTCCCAATGACCGTTCAAATTCACCCCTCCACTTT.